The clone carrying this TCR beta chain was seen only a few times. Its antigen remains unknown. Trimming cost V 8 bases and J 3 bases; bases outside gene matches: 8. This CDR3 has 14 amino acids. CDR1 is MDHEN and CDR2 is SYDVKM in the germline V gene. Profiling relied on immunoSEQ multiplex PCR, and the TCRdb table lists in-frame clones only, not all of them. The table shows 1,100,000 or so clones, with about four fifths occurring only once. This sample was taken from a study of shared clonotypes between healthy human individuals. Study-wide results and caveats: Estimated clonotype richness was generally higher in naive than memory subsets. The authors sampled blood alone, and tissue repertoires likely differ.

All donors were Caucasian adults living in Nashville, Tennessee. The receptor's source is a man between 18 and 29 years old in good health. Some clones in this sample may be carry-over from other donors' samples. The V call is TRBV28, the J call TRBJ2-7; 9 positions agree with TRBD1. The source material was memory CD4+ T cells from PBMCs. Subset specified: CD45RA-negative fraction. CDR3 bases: TGTGCCAGCGGACCGGGACAGGGTATCTACGAGCAGTACTTC. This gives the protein CASGPGQGIYEQYF.